This T cell receptor (beta chain) is drawn from a study of cytomegalovirus exposure and HLA in healthy donors. Amplification used 60 Vbeta primers and 13 Jbeta primers. Assay used: immunoSEQ multiplex PCR; TCRdb lists only in-frame clones, some missing. Here the sample spans some 200,000 clones, roughly 10% being singletons. The TCR was taken from a woman under 40 in good health and CMV-seropositive. Input material: PBMCs.

This chain's CDR3 is CATSSRTSGRETQYF. The CDR3 region has the DNA TGTGCCACCAGCTCCAGGACTAGCGGGAGGGAGACCCAGTACTTC. The V gene is TRBV15, the J gene TRBJ2-5; 14 bases agree with TRBD2. Unmatched junction bases numbered 4, after V lost 5 bases and J lost 5 bases. This CDR3 region has 15 residues. The germline V gene encodes CDR1 LNHNV and CDR2 YYDKDF (reference sequence).